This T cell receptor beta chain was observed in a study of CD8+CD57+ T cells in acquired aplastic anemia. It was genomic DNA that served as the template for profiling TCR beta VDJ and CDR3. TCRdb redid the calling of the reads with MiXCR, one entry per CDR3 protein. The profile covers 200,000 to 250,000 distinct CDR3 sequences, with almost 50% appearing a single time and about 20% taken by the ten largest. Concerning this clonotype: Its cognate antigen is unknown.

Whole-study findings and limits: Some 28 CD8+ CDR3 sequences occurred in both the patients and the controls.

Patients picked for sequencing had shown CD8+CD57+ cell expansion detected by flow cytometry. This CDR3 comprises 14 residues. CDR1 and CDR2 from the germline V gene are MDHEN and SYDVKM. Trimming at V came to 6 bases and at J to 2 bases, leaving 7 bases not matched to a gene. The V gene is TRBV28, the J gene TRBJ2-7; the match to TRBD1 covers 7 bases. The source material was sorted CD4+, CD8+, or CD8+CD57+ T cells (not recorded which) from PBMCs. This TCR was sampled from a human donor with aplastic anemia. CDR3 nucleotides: TGTGCCAGCAGACCCCGGGACAGACCCTACGAGCAGTACTTC. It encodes CASRPRDRPYEQYF.